One and the same sample provided the 13 T cell receptor beta chains below, sequenced in a study of Graves' ophthalmopathy and Graves' hyperthyroidism. Using RNA transcripts, the TCR beta CDR3 regions were amplified. After a first-round RT-PCR with HTBI primers, a second-round multiplex PCR was run. TCRdb analysed the multiplex PCR reads with MiXCR anew, one entry per CDR3 protein. The repertoire includes fewer than 650,000 distinct CDR3 sequences, about a fifth of them detected once, and roughly 6.9% sits in the top ten. Sequenced sample: peripheral blood. The source is a woman under 30 with stable Graves' hyperthyroidism. Some clones in this sample may be carry-over from other donors' samples.

This clonotype was counted at least ten times. The chain joins TRBV9 to TRBJ1-2, with D unclear. V lost 2 bases to trimming and J lost 3 bases, with 23 bases between them. The germline gives CDR1 SGDLS, CDR2 YYNGEE. This CDR3 is built from 18 residues. CDR3 loop: CASSVAMERGSGDYGYTF. The CDR3 DNA sequence: TGTGCCAGCAGCGTTGCAATGGAACGGGGTAGTGGGGACTATGGCTACACCTTC. Based on the CDR3 plus reference TRBV9 and TRBJ1-2, the full variable domain is DSGVTQTPKHLITATGQRVTLRCSPRSGDLSVYWYQQSLDQGLQFLIQYYNGEERAKGNILERFSAQQFPDLHSELNLSSLELGDSALYFCASSVAMERGSGDYGYTFGSGTRLTVV.

This clonotype was found many times. This chain joins TRBV6-1 and TRBJ1-1; no firm D call. Germline V CDR1 and CDR2: MNHNS, SASEGT. The CDR3 extends over 15 amino acids. Trimming cost V 6 bases and J 1 base, with 15 bases left between them. Here the CDR3 DNA reads TGTGCCAGCAGCTCCCGGTCTTTTGGGAACACTGAAGCTTTCTTT. It yields the protein CASSSRSFGNTEAFF.

The chain uses TRBV6-4 and TRBJ2-7; 11 nucleotides line up with TRBD1. The V and J ends lost 6 bases and 0 bases, in that order; junction bases with no gene match: 13. This CDR3 is built from 18 residues. Per germline, CDR1 MRHNA and CDR2 SNTAGT. In nucleotides, the CDR3 is TGTGCCAGCAGGGCTCGTCCCGGGACAGGGGGAGGCTCCTACGAGCAGTACTTC. The encoded protein is CASRARPGTGGGSYEQYF.

This clonotype was detected a few times. The chain has TRBV28 and TRBJ2-5; TRBD1 agrees at 7 bases. V gave up 2 bases and J gave up 4 bases; unmatched junction bases: 4. CDR1 MDHEN and CDR2 SYDVKM come from the germline V gene. This CDR3 has 14 residues. For the CDR3, the DNA is TGTGCCAGCAGTTTAGACAGGGTTATAGAGACCCAGTACTTC. Encoded protein: CASSLDRVIETQYF.

The chain recombines TRBV2 with TRBJ1-2; 7 nucleotides line up with TRBD1. The CDR3 loop spans 13 amino acids. Germline V lookup: CDR1 SNHLY, CDR2 FYNNEI. V lost 6 bases and J lost 7; bases outside the gene matches: 8. In DNA form, the CDR3 reads TGTGCCAGCAGGGGCAGGGGGTTATTTGGCTACACCTTC. Its protein product is CASRGRGLFGYTF.

The chain uses TRBV28 and TRBJ1-2, with a weak D call TRBD1 (5 bases). Germline values: CDR1 MDHEN, CDR2 SYDVKM. Trimming left V 7 bases short and J 5 bases short, with 20 bases between. The CDR3 sequence is 15 residues long. In DNA form, the CDR3 reads TGTGCCAGCACCCCAATCCGGGGACGGATTTATGGCTACACCTTC. Translation gives CASTPIRGRIYGYTF.

In this sample, this clonotype turned up many times. The V gene is TRBV20-1, the J gene TRBJ1-1; D remains ambiguous. Germline values: CDR1 DFQATT, CDR2 SNEGSKA (reference sequence). Between the trimmed V and J ends, which lost 6 bases and 11 bases, there was a span of 13 bases. CDR3 length equals 10 residues. This CDR3 reads CSAGGREAFF. The DNA for the CDR3 is TGCAGTGCGGGAGGGAGGGAGGCTTTCTTT.

This rearrangement joins TRBV10-3 to TRBJ1-6, with 10 bases matching TRBD1. Germline V lookup: CDR1 ENHRY, CDR2 SYGVKD. The trim removed 0 bases at V and 9 bases at J, leaving 5 bases unmatched. This CDR3 has 16 residues. The CDR3 nucleotides read TGTGCCATCAGTGAGTCGTTTGGGACAGGGGTTTCACCCCTCCACTTT. Its protein is CAISESFGTGVSPLHF.

V gene TRBV30 combines with J gene TRBJ2-5, with D perhaps TRBD1 or TRBD2 (5 bases each). The length of the CDR3 is 13 residues. Trimming removed 3 bases from V and 5 bases from J, with 13 bases in between. CDR1 GTSNPN and CDR2 SVGIG come from the germline V gene (reference sequence). The CDR3 DNA sequence: TGTGCCTGGAGGGGACGGGGTTGGGAGACCCAGTACTTC. This translates into CAWRGRGWETQYF.

This clonotype has a count of ten or more. The V gene is TRBV5-1, the J gene TRBJ1-2, with D maybe TRBD1 (5 bases). V was trimmed by 0 bases and J by 4 bases, leaving 10 bases between them. Germline loops: CDR1 SGHRS, CDR2 YFSETQ. The CDR3 has 14 residues. DNA of the CDR3: TGCGCCAGCAGCTTGGCAGGGAGAGGCTATGGCTACACCTTC. Its translation is CASSLAGRGYGYTF.

The J gene is TRBJ1-1, the V gene TRBV25-1; D is ambiguous. CDR1 and CDR2 from the germline V gene are MGHDK and SYGVNS. Between the trimmed V and J ends, which lost 1 base and 0 bases, there was a span of 9 bases. The CDR3 contains 15 residues. The CDR3 DNA reads TGTGCCAGCAGTGAATCAAGGCAGATGAACACTGAAGCTTTCTTT. Its protein is CASSESRQMNTEAFF.

The chain carries TRBV11-2 and TRBJ2-2; D may be TRBD2 (7 bases). The CDR3 is 14 amino acids. V was cut by 4 bases and J by 5 bases, with 11 bases left in between. The germline V gene encodes CDR1 SGHAT and CDR2 FQNNGV. CDR3 residues: CASSWGGATGELFF. CDR3 coding DNA: TGTGCCAGCAGCTGGGGGGGGGCAACCGGGGAGCTGTTTTTT.

Many counts were recorded for this clonotype. V gene TRBV5-1 combines with J gene TRBJ1-1, with a weak D call TRBD1 (6 bases). In germline, CDR1 is SGHRS, CDR2 YFSETQ. The V end lost 0 bases, the J end lost 4 bases, and 19 bases lay between the germline ends. The CDR3 sequence is 17 residues long. The CDR3 loop reads CASSLGPAYGGLTEAFF. CDR3 DNA sequence: TGCGCCAGCAGCTTGGGACCCGCTTATGGGGGGCTCACTGAAGCTTTCTTT.